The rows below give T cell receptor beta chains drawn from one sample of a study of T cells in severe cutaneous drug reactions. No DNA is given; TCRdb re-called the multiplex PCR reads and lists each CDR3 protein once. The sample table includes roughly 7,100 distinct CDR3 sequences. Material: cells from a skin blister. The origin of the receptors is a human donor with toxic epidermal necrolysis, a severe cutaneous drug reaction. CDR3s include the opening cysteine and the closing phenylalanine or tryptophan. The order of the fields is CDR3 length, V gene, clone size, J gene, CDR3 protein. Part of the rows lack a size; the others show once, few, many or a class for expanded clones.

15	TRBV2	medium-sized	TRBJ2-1	CASSEAASLANEQFF
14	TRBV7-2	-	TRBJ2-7	CASSFSSGTYEQYF
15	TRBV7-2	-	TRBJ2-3	CASRTSGESSDTQYF
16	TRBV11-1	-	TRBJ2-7	CASSLTTLVASYEQYF
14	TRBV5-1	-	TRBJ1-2	CASSLEGGDRGYTF
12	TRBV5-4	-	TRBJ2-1	CASRVDSREQFF
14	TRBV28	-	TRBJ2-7	CASSLYAELYEQYF
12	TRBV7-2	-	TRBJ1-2	CASSLAGGGYTF
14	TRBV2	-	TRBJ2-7	CASTLEGLGYEQYF
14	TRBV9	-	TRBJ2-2	CASSVASVTGELFF
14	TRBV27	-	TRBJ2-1	CASIPGLVYNEQFF
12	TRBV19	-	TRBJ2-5	CASSMYQETQYF
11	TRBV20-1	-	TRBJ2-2	CSASATGELFF
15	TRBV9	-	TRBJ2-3	CASSVVAGAGDTQYF
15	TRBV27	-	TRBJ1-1	CASTGTAHMNTEAFF
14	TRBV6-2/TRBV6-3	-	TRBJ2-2	CASSYSMDSGELFF
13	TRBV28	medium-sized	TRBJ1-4	CASSLSPQEKLFF
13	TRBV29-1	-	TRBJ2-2	CSVANSNTGELFF
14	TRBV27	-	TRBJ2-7	CARGTGANFYEQYF
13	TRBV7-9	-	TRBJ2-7	CASSSSSAYEQYF
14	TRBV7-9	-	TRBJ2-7	CASSFEGGSYEQYF
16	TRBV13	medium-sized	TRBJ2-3	CASSLGTSGYTDTQYF
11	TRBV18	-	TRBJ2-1	CASLEVHEQFF
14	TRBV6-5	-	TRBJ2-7	CASSETSAGYEQYF
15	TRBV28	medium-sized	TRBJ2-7	CASSPGQWTSYEQYF
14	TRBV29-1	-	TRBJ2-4	CSFVLVRKQNIQYF
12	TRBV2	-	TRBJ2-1	CASSEADNRGFF